This T cell receptor beta chain was obtained from a study of T cell responses to AZD1222 COVID-19 vaccine (TCRdb year 2021). At the level of the whole study: AZD1222 recipients with second doses at about 4 weeks or about 12 weeks were pooled, because spike-specific TCR depth and breadth did not differ between schedules. A total of 233 trial participants underwent TCR sequencing, of whom roughly 210 received two doses of AZD1222 and some 25 received two doses of the MenACWY control vaccine. Trial participants were enrolled by age into subgroups of 18-55, 56-69 and 70-plus years, and around 150, 28 and 57 TCR-sequenced participants, respectively, were included in these subgroups. Points the paper makes about the study in general: The 56-69-year group was small, and its depth increase did not reach significance, likely because of low power. No day 14 peak-response samples were available, so repertoires were characterized only after the peak T cell response. A significant rise in spike-specific TCR breadth and depth was observed after two AZD1222 doses relative to day 0 and relative to MenACWY recipients. CD4 TCRs associated with the vaccine covered the entire spike protein, and the dominant responses were in regions 160-218 and 743-854. Epitopes outside the regions mutated in the B.1.351 and B.1.1.7 variants were reportedly recognized by nearly half of the unique spike-specific TCRs. Most participants were white British and females outnumbered males, and the authors suggested that clonal diversity may have been underestimated. Only a handful of AZD1222 recipients were SARS-CoV-2 seropositive at baseline, limiting conclusions about previously exposed vaccinees.

A note on this clone: Its antigen remains undetermined. Per-base quality was not reported, and no clone a single base away is much larger than it.

The CDR3 runs 14 amino acids, cysteine and phenylalanine included. Here the CDR3 DNA is all that survives: 42 bases in frame from base 1. V is shortened by 7 bases, J by 6 bases, and the region joining them spans 16 bases. CDR1 and CDR2 are read off the germline V gene as MNHEY and SVGAGI. Read against the paper, the sample's time point label means: baseline before first vaccination. Vaccinee samples came from UK trials COV001 and COV002, including a single-blind randomized controlled phase 2/3 trial of AZD1222 (ChAdOx1 nCoV-19) in healthy adults. For TCRbeta chain sequencing, PBMC samples from trial participants were taken at day 0 and at day 28 after the second dose. The CDR3 regions of human TCRbeta chains were analyzed by immunosequencing. In the authors' own workflow: TCRs in the repertoires were compared against a reference library of SARS-CoV-2-specific TCRs that had been generated with the MIRA antigen-specificity platform. Breadth was defined as the fraction of unique TCRs that were SARS-CoV-2-associated, and depth was defined as the fraction of total T cells that were SARS-CoV-2-associated. Using the MIRA data, every spike-specific TCR was mapped to the spike region that the TCR reacted to and assigned to either a CD4 or a CD8 class. Log10-transformed breadth and depth values were compared by one-way ANOVA with Sidak's multiple comparisons tests. TCRdb limited this immuneACCESS table to in-frame rearrangements with V and J called. A share of clones is missing; checked studies link under half to unresolved V genes, and the rest is unexplained. For V, J and clone size, that table is used; D and trimming come from the DNA. This sample is represented by roughly 140,000 clones; around 89% of them were singletons. The ten largest clones add up to 4.7% of the sample.

Recombination connected TRBV6-5 to TRBJ1-5, and perhaps TRBD1 as D gene, on 5 matching bases. The source was peripheral blood, collected on day 0 of AZD1222 vaccination. The source is an adult in good health. CDR3 reads: CASTRGGWGQPQHF. Here is the DNA: TGTGCCAGCACGAGGGGCGGGTGGGGTCAGCCCCAGCATTTT.